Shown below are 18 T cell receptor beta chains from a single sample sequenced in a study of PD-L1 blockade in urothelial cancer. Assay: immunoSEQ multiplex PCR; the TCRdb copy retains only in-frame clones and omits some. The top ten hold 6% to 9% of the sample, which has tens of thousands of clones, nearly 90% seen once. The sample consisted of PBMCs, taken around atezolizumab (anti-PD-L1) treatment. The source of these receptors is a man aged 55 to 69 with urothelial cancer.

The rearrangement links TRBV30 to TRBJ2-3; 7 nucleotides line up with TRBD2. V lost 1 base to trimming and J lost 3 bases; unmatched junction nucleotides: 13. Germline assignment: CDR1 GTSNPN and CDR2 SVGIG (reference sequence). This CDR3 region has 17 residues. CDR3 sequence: CAWSDSGPNTKTDTQYF. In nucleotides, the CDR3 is TGTGCCTGGAGTGATAGCGGGCCTAATACTAAAACAGATACGCAGTATTTT.

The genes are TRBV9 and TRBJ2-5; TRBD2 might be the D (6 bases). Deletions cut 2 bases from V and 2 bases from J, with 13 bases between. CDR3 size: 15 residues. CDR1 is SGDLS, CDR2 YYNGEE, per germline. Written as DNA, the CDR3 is TGTGCCAGCAGCGTCTTGGGGGGAATACAAGAGACCCAGTACTTC. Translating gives CASSVLGGIQETQYF.

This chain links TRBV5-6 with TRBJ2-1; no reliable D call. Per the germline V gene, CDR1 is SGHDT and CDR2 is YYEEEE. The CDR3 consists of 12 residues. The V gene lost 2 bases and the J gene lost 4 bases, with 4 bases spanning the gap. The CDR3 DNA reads TGTGCCAGCAGCTTCGTATACAATGAGCAGTTCTTC. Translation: CASSFVYNEQFF.

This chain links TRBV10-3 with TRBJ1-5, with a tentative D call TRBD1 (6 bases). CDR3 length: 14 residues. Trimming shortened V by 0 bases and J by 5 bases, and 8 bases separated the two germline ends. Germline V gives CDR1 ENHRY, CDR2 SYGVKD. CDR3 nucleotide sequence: TGTGCCATCAGTGAGTCGACAGGCCATCAGCCCCAGCATTTT. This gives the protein CAISESTGHQPQHF.

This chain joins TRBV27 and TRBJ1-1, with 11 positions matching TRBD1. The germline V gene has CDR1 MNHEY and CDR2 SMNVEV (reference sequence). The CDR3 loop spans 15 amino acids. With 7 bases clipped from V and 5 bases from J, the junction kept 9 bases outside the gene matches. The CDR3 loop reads CASKDGTGGETEAFF. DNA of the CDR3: TGTGCCAGCAAGGACGGGACAGGGGGGGAGACTGAAGCTTTCTTT.

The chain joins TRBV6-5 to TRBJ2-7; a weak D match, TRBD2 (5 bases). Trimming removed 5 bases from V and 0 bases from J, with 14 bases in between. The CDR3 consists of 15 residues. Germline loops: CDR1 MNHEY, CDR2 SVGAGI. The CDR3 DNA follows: TGTGCCAGCAGTAGGAGGACTTTACACTCCTACGAGCAGTACTTC. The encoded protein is CASSRRTLHSYEQYF.

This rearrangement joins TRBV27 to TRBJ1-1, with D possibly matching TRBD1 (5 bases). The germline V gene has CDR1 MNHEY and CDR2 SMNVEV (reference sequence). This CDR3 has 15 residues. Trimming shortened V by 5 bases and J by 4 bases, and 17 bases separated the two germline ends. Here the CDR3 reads CASSLRQPVGTEAFF. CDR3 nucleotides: TGTGCCAGCAGTCTCAGACAGCCCGTGGGCACTGAAGCTTTCTTT.

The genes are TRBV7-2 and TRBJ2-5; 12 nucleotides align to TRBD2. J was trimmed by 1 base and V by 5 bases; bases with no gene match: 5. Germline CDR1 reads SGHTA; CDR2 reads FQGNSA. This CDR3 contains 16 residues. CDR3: CASSPMTSGGQETQYF. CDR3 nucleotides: TGTGCCAGCAGCCCCATGACTAGCGGGGGCCAAGAGACCCAGTACTTC.

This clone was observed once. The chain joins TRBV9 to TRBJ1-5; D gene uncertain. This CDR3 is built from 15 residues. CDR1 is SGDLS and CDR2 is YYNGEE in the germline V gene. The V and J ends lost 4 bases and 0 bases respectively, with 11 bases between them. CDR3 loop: CASSREVNSNQPQHF. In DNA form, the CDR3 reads TGTGCCAGCAGCCGCGAGGTTAATAGCAATCAGCCCCAGCATTTT.

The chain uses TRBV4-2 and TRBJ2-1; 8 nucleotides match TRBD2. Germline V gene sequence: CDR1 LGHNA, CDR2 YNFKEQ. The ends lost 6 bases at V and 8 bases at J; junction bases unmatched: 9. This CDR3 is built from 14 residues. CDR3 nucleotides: TGTGCCAGCAGTAGTAGCGGGGTAGGACATGAGCAGTTCTTC. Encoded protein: CASSSSGVGHEQFF.

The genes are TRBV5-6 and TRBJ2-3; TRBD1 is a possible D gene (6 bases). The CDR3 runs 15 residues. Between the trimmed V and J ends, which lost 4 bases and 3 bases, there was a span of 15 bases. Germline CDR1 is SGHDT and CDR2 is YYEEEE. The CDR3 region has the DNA TGTGCCAGCAGCCCAGATAGGGGGTATACAGATACGCAGTATTTT. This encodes CASSPDRGYTDTQYF.

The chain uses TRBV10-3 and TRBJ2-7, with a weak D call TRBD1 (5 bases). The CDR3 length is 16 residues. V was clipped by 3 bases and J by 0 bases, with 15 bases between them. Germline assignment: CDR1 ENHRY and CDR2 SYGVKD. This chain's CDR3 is CAISDTGRALSYEQYF. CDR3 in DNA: TGTGCCATCAGTGACACGGGCAGGGCCCTCTCCTACGAGCAGTACTTC.

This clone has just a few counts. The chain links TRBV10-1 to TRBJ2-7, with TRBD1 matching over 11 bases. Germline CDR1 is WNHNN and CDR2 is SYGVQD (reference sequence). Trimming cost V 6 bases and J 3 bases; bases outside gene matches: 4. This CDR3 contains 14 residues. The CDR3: CASSPGTGGYEQYF. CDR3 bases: TGCGCCAGCAGCCCCGGGACAGGGGGCTACGAGCAGTACTTC.

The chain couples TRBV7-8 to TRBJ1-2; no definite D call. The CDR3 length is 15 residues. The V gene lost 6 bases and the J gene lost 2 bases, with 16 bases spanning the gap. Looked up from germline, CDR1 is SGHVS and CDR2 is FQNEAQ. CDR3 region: CASSSDLGGNYGYTF. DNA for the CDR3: TGTGCCAGCAGTTCCGACCTAGGAGGGAACTATGGCTACACCTTC.

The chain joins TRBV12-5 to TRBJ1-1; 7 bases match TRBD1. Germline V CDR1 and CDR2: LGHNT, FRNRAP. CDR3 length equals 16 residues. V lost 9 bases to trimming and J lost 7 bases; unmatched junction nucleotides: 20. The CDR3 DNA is TGTGCTAGCGCATGGACGGGACAGAACTCATTTGGTGAAGCTTTCTTT. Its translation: CASAWTGQNSFGEAFF.

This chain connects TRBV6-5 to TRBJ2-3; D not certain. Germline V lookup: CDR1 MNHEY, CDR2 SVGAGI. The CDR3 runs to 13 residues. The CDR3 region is CEARSPGTDTQYF. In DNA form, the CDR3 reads TGTGAGGCACGGAGCCCTGGCACAGATACGCAGTATTTT.

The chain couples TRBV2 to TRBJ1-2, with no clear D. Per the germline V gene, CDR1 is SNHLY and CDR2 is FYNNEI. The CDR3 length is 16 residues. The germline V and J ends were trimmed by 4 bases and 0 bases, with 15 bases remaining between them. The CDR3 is CASSGPGAGTNYGYTF. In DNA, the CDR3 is TGTGCCAGCAGTGGGCCGGGAGCCGGAACTAACTATGGCTACACCTTC.

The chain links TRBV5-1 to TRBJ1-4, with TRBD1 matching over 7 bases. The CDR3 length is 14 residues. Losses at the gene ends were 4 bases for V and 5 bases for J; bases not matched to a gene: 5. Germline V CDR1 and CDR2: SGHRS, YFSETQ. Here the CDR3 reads CASSRDSRNEKLFF. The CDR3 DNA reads TGCGCCAGCAGCAGGGACAGTAGGAATGAAAAACTGTTTTTT.